Following are 16 T cell receptor gamma chains from one sample sequenced in a study of γδ T cells in repeated Plasmodium falciparum infection. TCRdb made new clone calls on the multiplex PCR reads using CATT. The sample includes tens of thousands of gamma-chain clones, around 2.9% of them seen just once. Vgamma9/Vdelta2+ and Vdelta2-negative gammadelta T cells were flow-sorted from PBMC for bulk sequencing. The source material was gamma-delta T cells from blood. Source of these receptors: a pool of human donors (malaria-infected and uninfected, not separated).

Points on this clone: Germline is not matched at one junction end, which may reflect a read error. The chain employs TRGV9 and TRGJ1 or TRGJ2. The J gene, absent from TCRdb, was called here by matching the DNA to germline. Germline values: CDR1 GITISATS, CDR2 ISYDGTV (reference sequence). There are 13 residues in the CDR3. CDR3 amino acids: CALREFLYYKKLF. CDR3 nucleotide sequence: TGTGCCTTGCGGGAGTTCCTTTATTATAAGAAACTCTTT.

This clone was observed many times. A far larger clone is just one base off, so this is likely a read error. The same CDR3 also results from other DNA sequences found in this sample. V is TRGV9 and J is TRGJP. No J gene is reported in TCRdb; it was inferred here by comparing the DNA with germline. CDR1 and CDR2 (germline): GITISATS, ISYDGTV (reference sequence). With V trimmed by 2 bases and J by 4 bases, 5 bases remained unmatched. The CDR3 consists of 17 residues. DNA of the CDR3: TGTGCCTTGTGGGAGGACTCACAAGAGTTGGGCAAAAAAATCAAGGTATTT. Protein product: CALWEDSQELGKKIKVF.

This clone has just a few counts. The amino acid sequence in TCRdb belongs to a much larger clone and departs from this DNA's translation at residue 6, likely a sequencing read error; the sequence shown is translated from the DNA. The V call is TRGV9, the J call TRGJ1 or TRGJ2. Trimming cost V 8 bases and J 7 bases; bases outside gene matches: 8. Germline CDR1 and CDR2: GITISATS and ISYDGTV (reference sequence). The CDR3 spans 11 residues. The DNA for the CDR3 is TGTGCCTTGTATAGTGCCTATAAGAAACTCTTT. This gives the protein CALYSAYKKLF.

On this clone itself: The protein in TCRdb stems from a much larger clone and differs at residue 5 from this DNA's translation, likely a read error; here the protein is translated from the DNA. The J gene is TRGJ1 or TRGJ2, the V gene TRGV9. The J gene comes from matching the DNA to germline here; TCRdb lacks it. Germline values: CDR1 GITISATS, CDR2 ISYDGTV (reference sequence). This CDR3 comprises 15 residues. CDR3 sequence: CALWGVRGREDKKLF. As DNA, the CDR3 is TGTGCCTTGTGGGGGGTGCGAGGAAGAGAGGATAAGAAACTCTTT.

This clone came up many times. The protein recorded in TCRdb matches a much larger clone and deviates from this DNA's translation at residue 4, suggesting a read error; the protein here is obtained by translating the DNA. The CDR3 is CALGSLRGLLPCNKFEHGAYYKKLF. The CDR3 coding sequence is TGTGCCTTGGGTTCTTTGCGGGGCTTGTTACCTTGTAATAAGTTCGAACATGGTGCTTATTATAAGAAACTCTTT. The chain has TRGV9 and TRGJ1 or TRGJ2. Matching the DNA to germline supplied the J gene, which TCRdb does not give. Germline V gene data show CDR1 as GITISATS and CDR2 as ISYDGTV (reference sequence). The J segment lost 3 bases and the V segment lost 9 bases, leaving 47 bases of the junction unmatched. The CDR3 runs 25 residues.

This clone was detected many times. It is likely a read error: a sequence one base away is far more abundant. Other nucleotide sequences from this sample produce the same CDR3. CDR3 DNA sequence: TGTGCCACCTGGGACGGGCAAAATTATTATAAGAAGCTCTTT. Encoded protein: CATWDGQNYYKKLF. The V gene reported is TRGV2; the J gene is uncalled. This CDR3 contains 14 residues. Germline-derived CDR1 and CDR2 are EGSNGY and YDSYNSKV.

In the case of this clone: This likely stems from a read error, as it lies one base from a far larger clone. Because the CDR3's place on the DNA is in doubt, the DNA is left out and the CDR3 is given as listed by TCRdb. V gene assignment gives TRGV2, but the J gene was left uncalled. The germline CDR1 and CDR2 sequences are EGSNGY and YDSYNSKV. The CDR3 contains 30 residues when both ends are counted. CDR3: CATWDGAIRNSLAVEQHLLSQVSIGRIQHF.

As concerns this clone: TCRdb's listed protein matches a much larger clone and diverges from this DNA's translation at residue 6, likely through a read error; the protein shown comes from the DNA. The rearrangement joins TRGV2 to TRGJ1 or TRGJ2. TCRdb is silent on the J gene; assignment here came from matching the DNA to germline. The germline CDR1 and CDR2 sequences are EGSNGY and YDSYNSKV. This CDR3 is built from 15 residues. V trimming: 2 bases; J trimming: 4 bases; junction bases outside the gene matches: 11. CDR3 nucleotide sequence: TGTGCCACCTGGGACGAGCCAGAGAAGTATTATAAGAAACTCTTT. It is translated as CATWDEPEKYYKKLF.

This clone came up a few times. TCRdb's protein, taken from a much larger clone, differs from this DNA's translation at residue 8, likely owing to a read error; the protein displayed comes from the DNA. CDR3 residues: CALWEELSQELGKKIKVF. The CDR3, as DNA: TGTGCCTTGTGGGAGGAACTAAGCCAAGAGTTGGGCAAAAAAATCAAGGTATTT. The V call is TRGV9, the J call TRGJP. TCRdb offers no J gene call, so here the DNA was matched to germline to obtain one. The CDR3 covers 18 residues. The V gene end was trimmed by 2 bases and the J gene end by 4 bases; junction bases not matched to a gene: 8. CDR1 is GITISATS and CDR2 is ISYDGTV in the germline V gene (reference sequence).

Comments on this clone: This DNA's translation differs at residue 12 from TCRdb's protein, which comes from a much larger clone; a read error is likely, and the protein shown is translated from the DNA. The V gene is TRGV4, the J gene TRGJ1 or TRGJ2. TCRdb records no J gene; here it was assigned by comparing the DNA to germline. There are 15 residues in the CDR3. Germline V gene data show CDR1 as EGSTGY and CDR2 as YDSYTSSV. CDR3 nucleotide sequence: TGTGCCACCTGGGATGGGCCGGGTCGGTATTATAGGAAACTCTTT. It translates to CATWDGPGRYYRKLF.

This clone has at least ten counts. A far larger clone is a single base away, which makes a read error likely. This sample includes further DNA sequences coding for the same CDR3. The rearrangement links TRGV9 to TRGJP. Germline lookup yields CDR1 GITISATS and CDR2 ISYDGTV (reference sequence). CDR3 length: 13 amino acids. The DNA of the CDR3 is TGTGCCTTGGGGGAGTTGGGCAAAAAAATTAAGGTATTT. It is translated as CALGELGKKIKVF.

This clone has just a few counts. A read error is the likely source, as a far larger clone sits one nucleotide away. This sample includes further DNA sequences coding for the same CDR3. CDR3 loop: CATWGPRVF. For the CDR3, the DNA is TGTGCCACCTGGGGGCCCCGGGTCTTC. No call exists for the J gene, whereas the V gene is TRGV3. The CDR3 has 9 residues. Germline CDR1 reads VTNTFY; CDR2 reads YDVSTARD (reference sequence).

Many counts were recorded for this clone. This DNA's translation and the protein TCRdb lists, from a much larger clone, do not match at residue 10, likely due to a read error; the protein shown is translated from the DNA. The genes are TRGV4 and TRGJ1 or TRGJ2. The CDR3 spans 12 residues. Germline lookup yields CDR1 EGSTGY and CDR2 YDSYTSSV. The CDR3 is CATWDGHYKELF. DNA of the CDR3: TGTGCCACCTGGGATGGGCATTATAAGGAACTCTTT.

This clone appeared a few times. The TCRdb protein, from a much larger clone, departs from this DNA's translation at residue 11, likely by read error; the protein shown derives from the DNA. No J gene was called, and the V gene is TRGV9. The CDR3 spans 13 residues. Germline V gene sequence: CDR1 GITISATS, CDR2 ISYDGTV (reference sequence). The CDR3 coding sequence is TGTGCCTTGTGGGAGTATTTTTATTATAAGAGACTCTTT. Protein sequence: CALWEYFYYKRLF.

This clone was recorded a few times. The TCRdb protein comes from a much larger clone and disagrees with this DNA's translation at residue 10, likely due to a read error; the protein given here is derived from the DNA. The V gene is TRGV9, the J gene TRGJP1. Because TCRdb records no J gene, it was assigned here through a match of the DNA to germline. The V gene's germline CDR1 is GITISATS and CDR2 ISYDGTV (reference sequence). V lost 1 base, J lost 5 bases, and 13 bases stayed unmatched. The CDR3 spans 17 residues. The CDR3 region is CALWEVFSQGTGWFKIF. The CDR3 DNA is TGTGCCTTGTGGGAGGTCTTTTCCCAAGGGACTGGTTGGTTCAAGATATTT.

This clone was recorded a few times. The protein in TCRdb stems from a much larger clone and differs at residue 3 from this DNA's translation, likely a read error; here the protein is translated from the DNA. The chain combines TRGV9 with TRGJ1 or TRGJ2. Since TCRdb gives no J gene, matching the DNA to germline was used here to assign it. Germline V CDR1 and CDR2: GITISATS, ISYDGTV (reference sequence). This CDR3 is built from 11 residues. The CDR3 sequence: CASWDPCMKLF. Here the CDR3 DNA reads TGTGCCTCGTGGGACCCATGTATGAAACTCTTT.